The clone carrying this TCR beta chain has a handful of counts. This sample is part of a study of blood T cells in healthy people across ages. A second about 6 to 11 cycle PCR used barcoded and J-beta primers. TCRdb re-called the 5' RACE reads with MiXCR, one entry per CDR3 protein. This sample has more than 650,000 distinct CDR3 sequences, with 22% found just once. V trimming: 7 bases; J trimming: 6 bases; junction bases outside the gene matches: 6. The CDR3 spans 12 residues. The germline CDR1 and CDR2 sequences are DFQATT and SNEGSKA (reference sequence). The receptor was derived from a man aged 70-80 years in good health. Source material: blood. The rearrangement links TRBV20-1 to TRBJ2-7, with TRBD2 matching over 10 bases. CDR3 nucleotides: TGCAGTGTAAGCGGGGGGGCTCGCGAGCAGTACTTC. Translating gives CSVSGGAREQYF.